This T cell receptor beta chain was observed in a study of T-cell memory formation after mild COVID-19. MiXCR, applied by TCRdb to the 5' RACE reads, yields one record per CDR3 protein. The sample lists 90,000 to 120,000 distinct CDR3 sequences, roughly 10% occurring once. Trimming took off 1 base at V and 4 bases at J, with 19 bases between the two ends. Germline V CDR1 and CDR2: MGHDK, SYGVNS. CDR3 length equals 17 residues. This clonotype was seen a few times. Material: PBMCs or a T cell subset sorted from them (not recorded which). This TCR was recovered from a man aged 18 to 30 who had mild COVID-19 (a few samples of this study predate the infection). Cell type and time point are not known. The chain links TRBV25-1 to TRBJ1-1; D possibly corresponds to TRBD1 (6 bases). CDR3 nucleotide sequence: TGTGCCAGCAGTGAATCCAGTCAGGGACAAAGTTCCACTGAAGCTTTCTTT. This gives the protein CASSESSQGQSSTEAFF.